This T cell receptor beta chain was sequenced for a study of technical replicates of blood from a few donors. Only in-frame clones appear in the TCRdb table, and some are missing; sequencing was by immunoSEQ multiplex PCR. The repertoire holds some 80,000 clones, 95% to 98% seen once, with approximately 0.18% in the top ten. CDR3 length: 14 residues. Germline-derived CDR1 and CDR2 are MNHEY and SMNVEV (reference sequence). Losses at the gene ends were 6 bases for V and 4 bases for J; bases not matched to a gene: 6. This TCR came from a human donor in good health. The sequencing sample was made of T cells isolated from PBMCs. The rearrangement uses TRBV27 and TRBJ2-7, with TRBD1 identical over 10 bases. This chain's CDR3 is CASRRTGGIYEQYF. In nucleotides, the CDR3 is TGTGCCAGCAGGAGGACAGGGGGGATTTACGAGCAGTACTTC.